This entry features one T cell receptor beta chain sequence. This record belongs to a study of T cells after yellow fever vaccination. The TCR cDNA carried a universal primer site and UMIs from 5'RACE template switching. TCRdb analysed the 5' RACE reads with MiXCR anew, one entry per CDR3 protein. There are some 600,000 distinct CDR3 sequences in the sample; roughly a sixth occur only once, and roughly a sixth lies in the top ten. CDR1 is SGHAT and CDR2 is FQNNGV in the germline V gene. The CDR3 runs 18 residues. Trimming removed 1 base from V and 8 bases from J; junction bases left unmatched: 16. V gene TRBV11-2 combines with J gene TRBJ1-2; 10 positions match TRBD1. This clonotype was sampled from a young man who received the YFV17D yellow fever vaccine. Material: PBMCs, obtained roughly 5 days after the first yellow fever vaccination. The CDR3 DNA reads TGTGCCAGCAGCTTAGGACCCCCTCCCGGGACAGGGGTGGAAGGCTACACCTTC. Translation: CASSLGPPPGTGVEGYTF.